A single sample gave rise to the 15 T cell receptor beta chains below, sequenced in a study of beta chain features in type 1 diabetes. As every portion of the isolated RNA was reverse transcribed, the sequencing read expressed TCRB transcripts. The assay was immunoSEQ multiplex PCR, and TCRdb's table has in-frame clones only and misses some. The profile shows 400,000 to 500,000 clones, about 15% of them singletons. Sequenced sample: naive CD4+ T cells from blood. The receptor source for this set is a young man in good health.

The chain recombines TRBV28 with TRBJ1-1; D is perhaps TRBD1 (6 bases). Between the trimmed V and J ends, which lost 7 bases and 4 bases, there was a span of 7 bases. Germline V gene sequence: CDR1 MDHEN, CDR2 SYDVKM. There are 11 residues in the CDR3. For the CDR3, the DNA is TGTGCCAGCACGGGGGCCACTGAAGCTTTCTTT. It translates to CASTGATEAFF.

The chain has TRBV14 and TRBJ2-7; 7 bases line up with TRBD1. Germline V gene sequence: CDR1 SGHDN, CDR2 FVKESK. The V gene end was trimmed by 3 bases and the J gene end by 2 bases; junction bases not matched to a gene: 7. The CDR3 spans 15 residues. CDR3 sequence: CASSQMTGSPYEQYF. CDR3 bases: TGTGCCAGCAGCCAGATGACAGGGTCCCCCTACGAGCAGTACTTC. The full variable domain, in which reference TRBV14 and TRBJ2-7 provide the parts outside the CDR3, is EAGVTQFPSHSVIEKGQTVTLRCDPISGHDNLYWYRRVMGKEIKFLLHFVKESKQDESGMPNNRFLAERTGGTYSTLKVQPAELEDSGVYFCASSQMTGSPYEQYFGPGTRLTVT.

The chain is built from TRBV6-5 and TRBJ1-2; D unresolved. This CDR3 region has 13 residues. V was clipped by 6 bases and J by 7 bases, with 15 bases between them. Germline-derived CDR1 and CDR2 are MNHEY and SVGAGI. The CDR3 nucleotides read TGTGCCAGCAGACCGAGTTGGGTTGGTGGCTACACCTTC. Its translation is CASRPSWVGGYTF.

In this sample, this clone turned up a few times. CDR3 sequence reads: CSVSLRDNYGYTF. CDR3 nucleotides: TGCAGCGTTTCTTTACGGGATAACTATGGCTACACCTTC. This chain connects TRBV29-1 to TRBJ1-2, with D hard to call. This CDR3 contains 13 residues. Trimming pared 5 bases from V and 1 base from J, leaving 11 bases between. CDR1 SQVTM and CDR2 ANQGSEA come from the germline V gene.

The chain joins TRBV5-4 to TRBJ2-5; TRBD2 is a possible D gene (6 bases). Germline CDR1 SGHNT, CDR2 YYREEE (reference sequence). The CDR3 sequence is 14 residues long. Deletions cut 2 bases from V and 2 bases from J, with 10 bases between. The CDR3 region is CASSLGRRQETQYF. For the CDR3, the DNA is TGTGCCAGCAGCTTAGGGAGGCGGCAAGAGACCCAGTACTTC.

The chain carries TRBV7-8 and TRBJ2-1; D might be TRBD1 (6 bases). The CDR3 extends over 16 amino acids. CDR1 is SGHVS, CDR2 FQNEAQ, per germline. Between the trimmed V and J ends, which lost 0 bases and 8 bases, there was a span of 17 bases. The chain's CDR3 is CASSLALRGIGDEQFF. In nucleotides, the CDR3 is TGTGCCAGCAGCTTAGCCCTCAGGGGAATCGGCGATGAGCAGTTCTTC.

This clone has just a few counts. The chain carries TRBV11-2 and TRBJ1-2, with unresolved D. Germline-derived CDR1 and CDR2 are SGHAT and FQNNGV. The CDR3 is 15 amino acids. With 4 bases removed from V and 4 bases from J, the gap between germline ends came to 16 bases. The chain's CDR3 is CASSSSRGQPYGYTF. The CDR3 DNA reads as TGTGCCAGCAGCTCATCCCGCGGGCAGCCCTATGGCTACACCTTC.

J is TRBJ1-2 and V is TRBV6-6, with 7 bases that match TRBD1. The germline gives CDR1 MNHNY, CDR2 SVGAGI (reference sequence). The trim removed 5 bases at V and 4 bases at J, leaving 10 bases unmatched. CDR3 size: 15 residues. The CDR3 protein is CASSTFGTAFYGYTF. The CDR3 region has the DNA TGTGCCAGCAGTACCTTCGGGACAGCCTTCTATGGCTACACCTTC.

This chain joins TRBV6-5 and TRBJ2-1; 8 positions match TRBD2. Germline assignment: CDR1 MNHEY and CDR2 SVGAGI. The CDR3 is 15 residues long. With V trimmed by 7 bases and J by 4 bases, 9 bases remained unmatched. The CDR3 protein is CASTKSGSHYNEQFF. For the CDR3, the DNA is TGTGCCAGCACCAAGAGCGGGAGTCATTACAATGAGCAGTTCTTC.

This clone was counted between two and nine times. The genes are TRBV29-1 and TRBJ2-1; perhaps TRBD2 as D (6 bases). The CDR3 totals 13 residues. Germline assignment: CDR1 SQVTM and CDR2 ANQGSEA. CDR3 sequence reads: CSGRDSGSSEQFF. The CDR3 DNA follows: TGCAGTGGCCGGGACTCTGGTTCGTCAGAGCAGTTCTTC.

This chain joins TRBV18 and TRBJ2-7; D is possibly TRBD1 or TRBD2 (6 bases each). Germline V gene lookup returns CDR1 KGHSH and CDR2 LQKENI. CDR3 size: 16 residues. V dropped 3 bases and J dropped 0 bases, with 15 bases sitting between them. The CDR3 DNA is TGTGCCAGCTCACCGGTGGTGGGGGGCCTCTCCTACGAGCAGTACTTC. Amino acid sequence: CASSPVVGGLSYEQYF.

The V gene is TRBV15, the J gene TRBJ2-1; D unclear. The CDR3 extends over 12 amino acids. Germline V gene sequence: CDR1 LNHNV, CDR2 YYDKDF (reference sequence). Deletions cut 3 bases from V and 10 bases from J, with 10 bases between. CDR3 bases: TGTGCCACCAGCAGGACCTTGAGGGAGCAGTTCTTC. It codes for CATSRTLREQFF.

The gene calls are TRBV5-1 and TRBJ1-2, with D perhaps matching TRBD1 (6 bases). The CDR3 loop spans 14 amino acids. Germline V gene data show CDR1 as SGHRS and CDR2 as YFSETQ. With 3 bases removed from V and 7 bases from J, the gap between germline ends came to 16 bases. CDR3 DNA sequence: TGCGCCAGCAGCTCGATACAGGGCTTGACTGGCTACACCTTC. Its translation is CASSSIQGLTGYTF.

The rearrangement joins TRBV7-9 to TRBJ1-2, with D unresolved. The CDR3 has 15 amino acids. V shed 2 bases and J shed 8 bases, with 18 bases lying between them. Germline assignment: CDR1 SEHNR and CDR2 FQNEAQ (reference sequence). The CDR3 DNA follows: TGTGCCAGCAGCTTAAACCCCACCGTACCAGTGGGCTACACCTTC. This translates into CASSLNPTVPVGYTF.

This clone was counted between two and nine times. The gene calls are TRBV29-1 and TRBJ1-3; D is unresolved. The length of the CDR3 is 14 residues. V lost 0 bases and J lost 4, with 10 bases in between. Per germline, CDR1 SQVTM and CDR2 ANQGSEA. CDR3 DNA sequence: TGCAGCGTTGAAGAAGGGTTGACCGGAAACACCATATATTTT. This translates into CSVEEGLTGNTIYF.